This entry lists 12 T cell receptor beta chains sequenced from one sample in a study of T cell responses to AZD1222 COVID-19 vaccine. TCRdb's table, derived via immunoSEQ multiplex PCR, lists solely in-frame clones and lacks some. This sample has 200,000 or so clones; roughly 88% occur once, and the top ten carry roughly 0.99%. The sample in question was peripheral blood, obtained on day 0 of AZD1222 vaccination. These receptor sequences come from an adult in good health.

V and J are TRBV15 and TRBJ1-5; D perhaps matches TRBD1 (5 bases). V dropped 1 base and J dropped 3 bases, with 10 bases sitting between them. Germline V gene data show CDR1 as LNHNV and CDR2 as YYDKDF (reference sequence). CDR3 size: 15 residues. CDR3 protein: CATSRVNRINQPQHF. As DNA, the CDR3 is TGTGCCACCAGCAGAGTGAACAGGATCAATCAGCCCCAGCATTTT.

CDR3 nucleotide sequence: TGTGCCAGCAGCCCGGCGGAAAAACTGTTTTTT. It specifies CASSPAEKLFF. The chain is built from TRBV7-9 and TRBJ1-4, with no clear D. Germline CDR1 SEHNR, CDR2 FQNEAQ (reference sequence). The CDR3 is 11 residues long. The V and J ends lost 5 bases and 8 bases respectively, with 6 bases between them.

This chain joins TRBV10-2 and TRBJ1-6, with D unclear. The CDR3 is 13 residues long. The germline V gene has CDR1 WSHSY and CDR2 SAAADI. Trimming pared 4 bases from V and 7 bases from J, leaving 8 bases between. The CDR3 loop reads CASSVEANSPLHF. CDR3 bases: TGCGCCAGCAGTGTTGAAGCAAATTCACCCCTCCACTTT.

The chain combines TRBV19 with TRBJ2-1; TRBD2 matches 8 bases. The V segment lost 3 bases and the J segment 0 bases; nucleotides outside the gene matches: 10. The CDR3 runs 18 residues. Germline V gene sequence: CDR1 LNHDA, CDR2 SQIVND (reference sequence). The DNA of the CDR3 is TGTGCCAGTAGTATTTCGCGGGGGGCTTCACGCTCCTACAATGAGCAGTTCTTC. Translation: CASSISRGASRSYNEQFF.

The J gene is TRBJ2-1, the V gene TRBV19; 8 nucleotides match TRBD2. The CDR3 totals 16 residues. From germline, CDR1 is LNHDA and CDR2 SQIVND (reference sequence). Trimming at V came to 4 bases and at J to 0 bases, leaving 5 bases not matched to a gene. The CDR3, as DNA: TGTGCCAGTAGTACCCGCGGGGGGAGCTCCTACAATGAGCAGTTCTTC. This encodes CASSTRGGSSYNEQFF.

V is TRBV13 and J is TRBJ2-7, with D possibly called TRBD1 or TRBD2 (5 bases each). V was shortened by 5 bases and J by 3 bases, with 11 bases between the two germline ends. This CDR3 region has 13 residues. The germline V gene encodes CDR1 PRHDT and CDR2 FYEKMQ (reference sequence). The CDR3 reads CASSVARGYEQYF. As DNA, the CDR3 is TGTGCCAGCAGCGTAGCGAGGGGCTACGAGCAGTACTTC.

This rearrangement joins TRBV19 to TRBJ1-4; D gene uncertain. Germline lookup yields CDR1 LNHDA and CDR2 SQIVND (reference sequence). The V gene lost 5 bases and the J gene lost 4 bases, with 8 bases spanning the gap. The CDR3 contains 13 residues. This CDR3 reads CASSRGGNEKLFF. The CDR3 coding sequence is TGTGCCAGTAGTCGCGGCGGTAATGAAAAACTGTTTTTT. The full variable domain, with the rest looked up from reference TRBV19 and TRBJ1-4, is DGGITQSPKYLFRKEGQNVTLSCEQNLNHDAMYWYRQDPGQGLRLIYYSQIVNDFQKGDIAEGYSVSREKKESFPLTVTSAQKNPTAFYLCASSRGGNEKLFFGSGTQLSVL.

This rearrangement joins TRBV9 to TRBJ2-7; the match to TRBD1 covers 10 bases. Germline V gene sequence: CDR1 SGDLS, CDR2 YYNGEE. After removal of 0 bases from V and 2 bases from J, the junction contained 11 bases not matched to a gene. The CDR3 spans 18 residues. CDR3 in DNA: TGTGCCAGCAGCGTAGGGGGACAGGGGCGACAATACCCCTACGAGCAGTACTTC. Amino acids: CASSVGGQGRQYPYEQYF.

The chain links TRBV5-1 to TRBJ2-7, with 11 bases that match TRBD2. V lost 5 bases, J lost 2 bases, and 12 bases stayed unmatched. CDR3 length equals 17 residues. Germline-derived CDR1 and CDR2 are SGHRS and YFSETQ. This CDR3 is CASRGLAGGVRAYEQYF. The CDR3 bases are TGCGCCAGCAGGGGCCTAGCGGGGGGCGTCCGCGCCTACGAGCAGTACTTC.

In DNA, the CDR3 is TGTGCCAGCAGTCCCAGCGGTTACGAGCAGTACTTC. Translating it yields CASSPSGYEQYF. The chain joins TRBV27 to TRBJ2-7, with a tentative D call TRBD2 (5 bases). CDR1 is MNHEY and CDR2 is SMNVEV in the germline V gene (reference sequence). The CDR3 length is 12 residues. The V and J ends lost 5 bases and 4 bases respectively, with 9 bases between them.

The chain is built from TRBV19 and TRBJ2-1; perhaps TRBD1 as D (6 bases). The germline gives CDR1 LNHDA, CDR2 SQIVND (reference sequence). The V gene lost 2 bases and the J gene lost 4 bases, with 9 bases spanning the gap. The CDR3 loop spans 14 amino acids. CDR3 bases: TGTGCCAGTAGTATACAGGGGACGTACAATGAGCAGTTCTTC. Translating it yields CASSIQGTYNEQFF.

This chain connects TRBV6-1 to TRBJ2-1; 9 bases line up with TRBD1. In germline, CDR1 is MNHNS, CDR2 SASEGT. V was pared by 3 bases and J by 5 bases, with 17 bases of the junction left unmatched. The CDR3 is 19 amino acids. CDR3 DNA: TGTGCCAGCAGTGAGCGGCCCGGACAGGGGAGGAGTATGCACAATGAGCAGTTCTTC. It translates to CASSERPGQGRSMHNEQFF.